This T cell receptor (beta chain) stems from a study of memory CD8 T cells in hepatitis C reinfection. Study in general: Between 12 and 24 weeks after reinfection detection, late samples were drawn. Whole-study results and caveats: Five or six donors were too few for definitive public clonotype conclusions.

Indicated time point: late/post reinfection, 12 to 24 weeks after detection. The sorted cells went straight to TCR sequencing with no prior in vitro expansion. Donors came from people who inject drugs enrolled in HEPCO, Canada. Comment on this clone: What it binds is not known.

Germline loops: CDR1 SGHTA, CDR2 FQGNSA. The length of the CDR3 is 16 residues. V was clipped by 5 bases and J by 5 bases; unmatched bases: 9. Assay: immunoSEQ multiplex PCR; the TCRdb copy retains only in-frame clones and omits some. The data contain 46,000 or so clones, 89% of them seen just once; the ten biggest clones take up 0.65% to 0.8%. This clonotype was sampled from a man aged 18 to 35 with hepatitis C virus infection. The chain links TRBV7-2 to TRBJ2-1; TRBD1 matches 10 bases. Sequences were obtained from naive CD8+ T cells sorted from blood. DNA for the CDR3: TGTGCCAGCAGCGTAAGCCGGGACAGGGGAAACAATGAGCAGTTCTTC. It specifies CASSVSRDRGNNEQFF.